These 25 T cell receptor beta chains were sequenced from one sample in a study of a mutant IDH1 vaccine in newly diagnosed glioma. Using immunoSEQ multiplex PCR, the repertoire was profiled, and TCRdb retains in-frame clones only, with some absent. The table has 70,000 or so clones, around 90% seen once; the top ten hold about 2%. No antigen has been assigned to these receptors. Time point meaning: week 35, safety follow-up. Vaccination comprised doses that each held 300 ug of mutant IDH1 20-mer peptide, plus topical imiquimod. Sequencing was performed on PBMCs, taken from a glioma patient whose treatment included an IDH1 peptide vaccine. All receptors come from a man younger than 45 with glioma.

The chain's CDR3 is CASSPRTQRNEKLFF. The CDR3 DNA is TGTGCCAGCAGTCCCAGGACACAGCGTAATGAAAAACTGTTTTTT. The rearrangement joins TRBV28 to TRBJ1-4; tentative D call: TRBD1 (5 bases). The CDR3 length is 15 residues. Germline-derived CDR1 and CDR2 are MDHEN and SYDVKM. Trimming took off 5 bases at V and 4 bases at J, with 14 bases between the two ends.

The sample holds one count of this clone. The chain is built from TRBV20-1 and TRBJ2-1; D uncertain. The CDR3 runs to 10 residues. Germline values: CDR1 DFQATT, CDR2 SNEGSKA (reference sequence). Between the trimmed V and J ends, which lost 3 bases and 7 bases, there was a span of 4 bases. The CDR3 nucleotides read TGCAGTGCTAGGCAAAATGAGCAGTTCTTC. It codes for CSARQNEQFF.

The V gene is TRBV7-9, the J gene TRBJ1-2; D remains ambiguous. The length of the CDR3 is 14 residues. Trimming cost V 4 bases and J 3 bases, with 12 bases left between them. Germline CDR1 and CDR2: SEHNR and FQNEAQ (reference sequence). Here the CDR3 reads CASSSTLGYYGYTF. In nucleotides, the CDR3 is TGTGCCAGCAGCTCGACACTCGGTTACTATGGCTACACCTTC.

In nucleotides, the CDR3 is TGCGCCAGCAGCCATGGGGCTTCCGAGCAGTACTTC. It yields the protein CASSHGASEQYF. This chain joins TRBV4-1 and TRBJ2-7; D possibly corresponds to TRBD1 (5 bases). V lost 3 bases and J 6 bases, leaving 9 bases between the germline ends. The CDR3 totals 12 residues. Germline CDR1 reads MGHRA; CDR2 reads YSYEKL.

The chain combines TRBV15 with TRBJ2-2, with 9 positions matching TRBD2. CDR3 length equals 16 residues. Germline CDR1 reads LNHNV; CDR2 reads YYDKDF (reference sequence). The J segment lost 2 bases and the V segment lost 5 bases, leaving 6 bases of the junction unmatched. CDR3 residues: CATSFEAGGNTGELFF. The CDR3 nucleotides read TGTGCCACCAGCTTCGAAGCGGGAGGCAACACCGGGGAGCTGTTTTTT. Combining the CDR3 with reference TRBV15 and TRBJ2-2 gives the whole variable domain DAMVIQNPRYQVTQFGKPVTLSCSQTLNHNVMYWYQQKSSQAPKLLFHYYDKDFNNEADTPDNFQSRRPNTSFCFLDIRSPGLGDTAMYLCATSFEAGGNTGELFFGEGSRLTVL.

The chain uses TRBV5-1 and TRBJ2-5; 7 bases are shared with TRBD1. J gave up 0 bases and V 6 bases, and 5 bases lay outside the gene matches. CDR3 length: 14 amino acids. Germline loops: CDR1 SGHRS, CDR2 YFSETQ. CDR3 sequence: CASTQTGYQETQYF. The CDR3 region has the DNA TGCGCCAGCACACAGACAGGGTACCAAGAGACCCAGTACTTC.

This sequence joins TRBV6-1 and TRBJ2-2; D is perhaps TRBD2 (6 bases). The CDR3 runs to 12 residues. Per germline, CDR1 MNHNS and CDR2 SASEGT. Trimming stripped 11 bases from V and 3 bases from J, with 10 bases between. The CDR3 sequence: CAAGTYTGELFF. Here the CDR3 DNA reads TGTGCCGCTGGGACTTACACCGGGGAGCTGTTTTTT.

CDR3 residues: CASSSTGDGNTIYF. The CDR3 nucleotides are TGTGCCAGCAGTTCGACAGGGGATGGAAACACCATATATTTT. The rearrangement uses TRBV28 and TRBJ1-3; TRBD1 aligns across 8 bases. The V gene end was trimmed by 4 bases and the J gene end by 3 bases; junction bases not matched to a gene: 2. The germline V gene encodes CDR1 MDHEN and CDR2 SYDVKM. The CDR3 contains 14 residues. The variable domain in full, completed from reference TRBV28 and TRBJ1-3, reads DVKVTQSSRYLVKRTGEKVFLECVQDMDHENMFWYRQDPGLGLRLIYFSYDVKMKEKGDIPEGYSVSREKKERFSLILESASTNQTSMYLCASSSTGDGNTIYFGEGSWLTVV.

The rearrangement uses TRBV7-8 and TRBJ1-1, with 7 nucleotides matching TRBD1. From germline, CDR1 is SGHVS and CDR2 FQNEAQ. Trimming removed 1 base from V and 3 bases from J; junction bases left unmatched: 5. The CDR3 totals 15 residues. The CDR3 DNA sequence: TGTGCCAGCAGCTTAGGTGAGGGGGCGGACACTGAAGCTTTCTTT. It specifies CASSLGEGADTEAFF.

This clone was detected once. This chain uses TRBV7-6 with TRBJ2-1; D may correspond to TRBD1 or TRBD2 (5 bases each). The ends were cut back, 1 base at V and 1 base at J, with 8 bases in the middle. There are 15 residues in the CDR3. Germline V gene data show CDR1 as SGHVS and CDR2 as FNYEAQ. CDR3 coding DNA: TGTGCCAGCAGCTTAGAGAGGGGATCCTACAATGAGCAGTTCTTC. Translated: CASSLERGSYNEQFF.

V is TRBV7-2 and J is TRBJ1-4, with D unresolved. The V gene's germline CDR1 is SGHTA and CDR2 FQGNSA. The V end lost 1 base, the J end lost 8 bases, and 11 bases lay between the germline ends. CDR3 length equals 14 residues. CDR3 residues: CASSLDFGEEKLFF. CDR3 nucleotides: TGTGCCAGCAGCTTAGACTTCGGGGAGGAAAAACTGTTTTTT.

This clone was seen only a few times. The chain combines TRBV5-1 with TRBJ2-5; 9 positions agree with TRBD2. The CDR3 sequence is 15 residues long. The germline CDR1 and CDR2 sequences are SGHRS and YFSETQ. The V segment lost 8 bases and the J segment 1 base; nucleotides outside the gene matches: 9. CDR3 protein: CASTSGGRTQETQYF. As DNA, the CDR3 is TGCGCCAGTACCAGCGGGGGGAGGACCCAAGAGACCCAGTACTTC.

The count of this clone is one. The genes are TRBV4-3 and TRBJ1-2; 8 positions match TRBD1. The germline CDR1 and CDR2 sequences are LGHNA and YSLEER. This CDR3 contains 17 residues. V was pared by 1 base and J by 7 bases, with 14 bases of the junction left unmatched. The CDR3 sequence is CASSQAPGGQGGSGYTF. The DNA for the CDR3 is TGCGCCAGCAGCCAAGCCCCGGGAGGACAGGGAGGTAGTGGCTACACCTTC.

The chain couples TRBV6-1 to TRBJ1-3; D may be TRBD1 (6 bases). Trimming shortened V by 2 bases and J by 4 bases, and 15 bases separated the two germline ends. In germline, CDR1 is MNHNS, CDR2 SASEGT. CDR3 length equals 16 residues. CDR3 sequence (DNA): TGTGCCAGCAGTGAACGGTTTTGGGGGGCCGGAAACACCATATATTTT. Protein: CASSERFWGAGNTIYF.

The genes are TRBV5-4 and TRBJ1-1; 9 bases agree with TRBD1. The CDR3 has 17 amino acids. The V gene's germline CDR1 is SGHNT and CDR2 YYREEE (reference sequence). Trimming took 1 base from V and 3 from J; bases not matched to a gene: 10. The chain's CDR3 is CASSLWDRALLDTEAFF. The CDR3 DNA reads as TGTGCCAGCAGCTTGTGGGACAGGGCCCTCCTCGACACTGAAGCTTTCTTT.

The chain couples TRBV2 to TRBJ2-7; 8 nucleotides match TRBD1. The J segment lost 7 bases and the V segment lost 6 bases, leaving 23 bases of the junction unmatched. Germline V gene sequence: CDR1 SNHLY, CDR2 FYNNEI. The CDR3 extends over 18 amino acids. The CDR3 DNA reads TGTGCCAGCAGCCAGGACCCAATCCAGACAGGGGCCCCAAAGGAGCAGTACTTC. The encoded protein is CASSQDPIQTGAPKEQYF.

This sequence joins TRBV5-1 and TRBJ1-1; D perhaps matches TRBD1 (6 bases). Germline V CDR1 and CDR2: SGHRS, YFSETQ. The CDR3 consists of 14 residues. Trimming took off 5 bases at V and 2 bases at J, with 13 bases between the two ends. The CDR3 sequence is CASREDSFNTEAFF. Written as DNA, the CDR3 is TGCGCCAGCAGGGAGGACAGTTTTAACACTGAAGCTTTCTTT.

This clone occurred once. The chain recombines TRBV6-1 with TRBJ1-4, with a tentative D call TRBD1 (5 bases). The CDR3 is 14 residues long. Germline CDR1 and CDR2: MNHNS and SASEGT. V lost 4 bases, J lost 4 bases, and 10 bases lay in between. This CDR3 is CASSVGRNNEKLFF. The CDR3 nucleotides are TGTGCCAGCAGTGTGGGACGGAATAATGAAAAACTGTTTTTT.

This CDR3 is CASSVEGQGGTGELFF. The DNA of the CDR3 is TGTGCCAGCAGCGTAGAGGGACAGGGGGGGACCGGGGAGCTGTTTTTT. The J gene is TRBJ2-2, the V gene TRBV9, with 11 bases fitting TRBD1. The CDR3 contains 16 residues. The V gene end was trimmed by 0 bases and the J gene end by 5 bases; junction bases not matched to a gene: 3. Germline V CDR1 and CDR2: SGDLS, YYNGEE.

This clone was recorded only once. The rearrangement links TRBV28 to TRBJ1-3; 7 bases are shared with TRBD1. The CDR3 has 16 amino acids. Germline V lookup: CDR1 MDHEN, CDR2 SYDVKM. With 5 bases clipped from V and 0 bases from J, the junction kept 7 bases outside the gene matches. CDR3 loop: CASSPTGTVSGNTIYF. The CDR3 bases are TGTGCCAGCAGTCCCACCGGGACAGTCTCTGGAAACACCATATATTTT.

This chain links TRBV4-2 with TRBJ2-5; 8 bases line up with TRBD1. V was clipped by 4 bases and J by 4 bases; unmatched bases: 14. The CDR3 totals 17 residues. Germline V lookup: CDR1 LGHNA, CDR2 YNFKEQ. This chain's CDR3 is CASSLYSGQGGRETQYF. The CDR3 bases are TGTGCCAGCAGCCTATACTCAGGACAGGGAGGTAGAGAGACCCAGTACTTC.

The CDR3 DNA is TGTGCCAGCAGTTTGGGGGACAGCTACGAGCAGTACTTC. The encoded protein is CASSLGDSYEQYF. The genes are TRBV27 and TRBJ2-7; TRBD1 aligns across 7 bases. The CDR3 sequence is 13 residues long. The germline V gene has CDR1 MNHEY and CDR2 SMNVEV (reference sequence). Losses at the gene ends were 3 bases for V and 3 bases for J; bases not matched to a gene: 2.

The sample holds a few counts of this clone. The V and J genes are TRBV6-5 and TRBJ2-1; weak D call: TRBD2 (7 bases). The V gene's germline CDR1 is MNHEY and CDR2 SVGAGI. The V end lost 4 bases, the J end lost 7 bases, and 14 bases lay between the germline ends. The CDR3 extends over 14 amino acids. Here the CDR3 DNA reads TGTGCCAGCAGTTTCGGGGGGAGGGGGAATGAGCAGTTCTTC. This sequence encodes CASSFGGRGNEQFF.

The V call is TRBV6-6, the J call TRBJ2-1; D is ambiguous. Germline CDR1 and CDR2: MNHNY and SVGAGI (reference sequence). The V gene lost 8 bases and the J gene lost 0 bases, with 8 bases spanning the gap. This CDR3 is built from 13 residues. The CDR3 reads CASSGDSYNEQFF. The CDR3 DNA reads as TGTGCCAGCTCCGGAGACTCCTACAATGAGCAGTTCTTC.

The chain uses TRBV6-5 and TRBJ1-2; 8 nucleotides line up with TRBD1. CDR3 length: 13 amino acids. CDR1 is MNHEY and CDR2 is SVGAGI in the germline V gene. The V and J ends lost 7 bases and 3 bases, in that order; junction bases with no gene match: 4. The CDR3 here is CASTSTGDYGYTF. CDR3 bases: TGTGCCAGCACCTCGACAGGGGACTATGGCTACACCTTC.